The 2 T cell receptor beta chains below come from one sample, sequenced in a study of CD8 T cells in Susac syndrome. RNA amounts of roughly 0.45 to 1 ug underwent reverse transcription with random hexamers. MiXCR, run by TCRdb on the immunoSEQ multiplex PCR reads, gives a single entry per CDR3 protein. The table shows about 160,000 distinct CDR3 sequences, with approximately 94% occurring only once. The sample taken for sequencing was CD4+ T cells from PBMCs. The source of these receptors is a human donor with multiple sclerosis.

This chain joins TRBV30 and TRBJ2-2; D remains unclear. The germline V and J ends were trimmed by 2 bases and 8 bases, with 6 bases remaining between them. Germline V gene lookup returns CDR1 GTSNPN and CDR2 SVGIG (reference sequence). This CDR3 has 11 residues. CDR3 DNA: TGTGCCTGGAGTAGTTCTGGGGAGCTGTTTTTT. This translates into CAWSSSGELFF.

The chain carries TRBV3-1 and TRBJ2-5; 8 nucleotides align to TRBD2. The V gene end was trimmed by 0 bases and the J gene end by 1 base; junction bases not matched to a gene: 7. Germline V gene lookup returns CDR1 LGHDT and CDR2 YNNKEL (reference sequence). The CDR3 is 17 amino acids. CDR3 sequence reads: CASSQDGTSGIQETQYF. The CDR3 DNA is TGTGCCAGCAGCCAAGACGGTACTAGCGGTATCCAAGAGACCCAGTACTTC.